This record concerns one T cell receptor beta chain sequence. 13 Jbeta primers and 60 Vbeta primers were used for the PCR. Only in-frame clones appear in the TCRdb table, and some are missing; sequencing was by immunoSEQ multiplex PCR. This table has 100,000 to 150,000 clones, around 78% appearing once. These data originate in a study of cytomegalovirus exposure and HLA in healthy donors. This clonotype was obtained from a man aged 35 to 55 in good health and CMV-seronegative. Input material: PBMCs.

The CDR3 DNA reads TGCGCCAGCAGCTTGGGCAGCAATGAGCAGTTCTTC. This codes for CASSLGSNEQFF. This sequence joins TRBV5-1 and TRBJ2-1; D is undetermined. The germline gives CDR1 SGHRS, CDR2 YFSETQ. The CDR3 is made up of 12 amino acids. V was shortened by 0 bases and J by 6 bases, with 4 bases between the two germline ends. The full variable domain, in which reference TRBV5-1 and TRBJ2-1 provide the parts outside the CDR3, is KAGVTQTPRYLIKTRGQQVTLSCSPISGHRSVSWYQQTPGQGLQFLFEYFSETQRNKGNFPGRFSGRQFSNSRSEMNVSTLELGDSALYLCASSLGSNEQFFGPGTRLTVL.